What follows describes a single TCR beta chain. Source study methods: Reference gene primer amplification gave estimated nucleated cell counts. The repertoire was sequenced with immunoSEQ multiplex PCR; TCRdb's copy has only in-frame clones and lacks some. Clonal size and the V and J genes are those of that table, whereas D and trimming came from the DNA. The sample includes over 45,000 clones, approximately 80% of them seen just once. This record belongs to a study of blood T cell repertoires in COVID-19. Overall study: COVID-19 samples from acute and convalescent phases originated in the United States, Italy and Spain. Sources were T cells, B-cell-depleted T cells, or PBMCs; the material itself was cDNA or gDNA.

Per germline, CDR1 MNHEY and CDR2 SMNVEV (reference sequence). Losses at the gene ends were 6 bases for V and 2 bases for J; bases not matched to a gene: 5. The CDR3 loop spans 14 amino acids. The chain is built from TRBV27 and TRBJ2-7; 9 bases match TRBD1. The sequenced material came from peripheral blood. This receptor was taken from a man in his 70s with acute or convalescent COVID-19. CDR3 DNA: TGTGCCAGCAGGCCACAGGGGGCGGCCTACGAGCAGTACTTC. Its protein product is CASRPQGAAYEQYF.